A selection of T cell receptor beta chains follows, all from one sample in a study of glioma-infiltrating T cells. One entry per CDR3 protein results from TCRdb running MiXCR on the multiplex PCR reads. Of roughly 200,000 distinct CDR3 sequences in the sample, around 40% are singletons; the top ten hold around 4.9%. The specimen was glioma tissue, nonneoplastic brain tissue, or PBMCs (not recorded which). The receptors stem from a human donor with low-grade glioma or glioblastoma, undergoing nonglioma brain surgery, or in good health (not recorded which). Each CDR3 is given with its conserved first and last residue. D genes are given only for firm matches. Size tells how often a clone was seen (once, few, many) or the class of an expanded clone, and some rows leave it out.

>TRBV20-1|many|TRBJ2-7|NA
CSAKLNYEQYF
TGCAGTGCCAAACTTAACTACGAGCAGTACTTC
>TRBV28|many|TRBJ1-6|NA
CASTKEGGTSPLHF
TGTGCCAGCACGAAGGAGGGAGGCACTTCACCCCTCCACTTT
>TRBV19|many|TRBJ1-5|TRBD1
CASSIGRTGYQPQHF
TGTGCCAGTAGTATAGGTCGGACAGGGTATCAGCCCCAGCATTTT
>TRBV6-1|many|TRBJ2-7|TRBD2
CASSPLADTYEQYF
TGTGCCAGCAGTCCACTAGCGGACACCTACGAGCAGTACTTC
>TRBV18|few|TRBJ1-2|NA
CASSPKAVDVMTHNYGYTF
TGTGCCAGCTCACCTAAGGCCGTGGACGTAATGACTCATAACTATGGCTACACCTTC
>TRBV6-2/TRBV6-3|few|TRBJ2-2|TRBD2
CASSSMRESATGELFF
TGTGCCAGCAGTAGCATGCGGGAGTCAGCCACCGGGGAGCTGTTTTTT
>TRBV5-1|NA|TRBJ2-3|NA
CASSLEARETDTQYF
TGCGCCAGCAGCTTGGAGGCTAGGGAGACAGATACGCAGTATTTT
>TRBV5-1|few|TRBJ2-7|NA
CASSLDRPNYEQYF
TGCGCCAGCAGCTTAGACAGGCCCAACTACGAGCAGTACTTC
>TRBV29-1|NA|TRBJ2-7|TRBD2
CSVTGLAAYEQYF
TGCAGCGTCACTGGACTAGCGGCCTACGAGCAGTACTTC
>TRBV29-1|NA|TRBJ2-6|NA
CSVEKGTGANVLTF
TGCAGCGTTGAAAAGGGGACTGGGGCCAACGTCCTGACTTTC
>TRBV29-1|NA|TRBJ2-3|TRBD2
CSVGREGTDTQYF
TGCAGCGTTGGGCGGGAGGGCACAGATACGCAGTATTTT
>TRBV5-1|NA|TRBJ2-3|NA
CASSLAIQAADTQYF
TGCGCCAGCAGCTTGGCCATCCAGGCGGCAGATACGCAGTATTTT
>TRBV7-9|many|TRBJ2-3|TRBD2
CASSFRTGGTDTQYF
TGTGCCAGCAGCTTTAGGACGGGAGGTACAGATACGCAGTATTTT
>TRBV10-3|many|TRBJ2-5|NA
CAITESGDQGTQYF
TGTGCCATCACCGAATCGGGGGACCAGGGGACCCAGTACTTC
>TRBV6-7|many|TRBJ2-3|NA
CASSYQCCLNPDTQYF
TGTGCCAGCAGTTACCAATGTTGCCTCAACCCAGATACGCAGTATTTT
>TRBV2|many|TRBJ2-7|NA
CASRDTYYEQYF
TGTGCCAGCAGGGACACGTACTACGAGCAGTACTTC
>TRBV28|NA|TRBJ2-2|NA
CASSLLFNAGEQFF
TGTGCCAGCAGTTTATTGTTCAACGCCGGGGAGCAGTTTTTT
>TRBV4-2|NA|TRBJ1-5|TRBD1
CASSQDGQGNQPQHF
TGTGCCAGCAGCCAAGATGGACAGGGCAATCAGCCCCAGCATTTT
>TRBV7-9|NA|TRBJ1-3|NA
CASSLSAETIYF
TGTGCCAGCAGCTTATCGGCAGAAACCATATATTTT
>TRBV2|many|TRBJ1-1|NA
CASSEGGRAQNTEAFF
TGTGCCAGCAGTGAAGGGGGCAGGGCCCAGAACACTGAAGCTTTCTTT
>TRBV10-3|many|TRBJ2-1|TRBD1
CAISARQGVGDNEQFF
TGTGCCATCAGTGCCCGACAGGGGGTAGGAGACAATGAGCAGTTCTTC
>TRBV3-1|NA|TRBJ1-5|NA
CASSQNRDQPQHF
TGTGCCAGCAGCCAGAACAGAGATCAGCCCCAGCATTTT
>TRBV6-1|many|TRBJ1-6|NA
CASSLNTEGSPLHF
TGTGCCAGCAGTTTAAATACGGAAGGTTCACCCCTCCACTTT
>TRBV19|NA|TRBJ2-1|NA
CTTSGPSRNEQFF
TGTACCACCTCCGGGCCCAGCCGCAATGAGCAGTTCTTC
>TRBV20-1|few|TRBJ2-4|NA
CSAPRTPQGSKNIQYF
TGCAGTGCTCCGCGGACGCCGCAAGGGAGCAAAAACATTCAGTACTTC
>TRBV4-2|NA|TRBJ1-4|TRBD1
CASSQLGDRAEKLFF
TGTGCCAGCAGCCAATTGGGAGACAGGGCAGAAAAACTGTTTTTT
>TRBV12-3/TRBV12-4|NA|TRBJ2-6|NA
CASSLAEGPVSGANVLTF
TGTGCCAGCAGTTTAGCCGAGGGACCGGTCTCTGGGGCCAACGTCCTGACTTTC
>TRBV11-1|NA|TRBJ1-2|NA
CASSLDRTHGYTF
TGTGCCAGCAGCTTGGACAGAACTCATGGCTACACCTTC
>TRBV25-1|once|TRBJ1-1|NA
CASSAKRRQAFF
TGTGCCAGCAGTGCCAAGCGAAGACAAGCTTTCTTT
>TRBV20-1|NA|TRBJ2-1|TRBD2
CSARDLLAGDLSSYNEQFF
TGCAGTGCTAGAGATCTGCTAGCGGGAGACCTTAGCTCCTACAATGAGCAGTTCTTC
>TRBV5-1|NA|TRBJ2-3|NA
CASMDTSTDTQYF
TGCGCCAGCATGGACACTAGCACAGATACGCAGTATTTT
>TRBV7-2|many|TRBJ2-2|TRBD2
CASSWTSGMNTGELFF
TGTGCCAGCAGCTGGACTAGCGGGATGAACACCGGGGAGCTGTTTTTT
>TRBV29-1|NA|TRBJ2-3|NA
CSVDVPTDTQYF
TGCAGCGTTGATGTACCTACAGATACGCAGTATTTT
>TRBV29-1|NA|TRBJ2-3|NA
CSVDTGRQDTQYF
TGCAGCGTTGACACAGGGCGTCAAGATACGCAGTATTTT
>TRBV7-2|NA|TRBJ2-5|TRBD2
CASSAGIAGGIETQYF
TGTGCCAGCAGCGCAGGAATAGCGGGGGGAATAGAGACCCAGTACTTC
>TRBV12-3/TRBV12-4|many|TRBJ1-1|NA
CASSLGAPNTEAFF
TGTGCCAGCAGTTTAGGGGCCCCGAACACTGAAGCTTTCTTT
>TRBV4-1|many|TRBJ2-1|NA
CASSQAALAQDEQFF
TGCGCCAGCAGCCAAGCGGCTCTAGCGCAGGATGAGCAGTTCTTC
>TRBV29-1|many|TRBJ2-2|NA
CSAVGGLTGELFF
TGCAGCGCCGTGGGGGGACTTACCGGGGAGCTGTTTTTT
>TRBV19|few|TRBJ2-7|NA
CASSHNPGTPIRIYEQYF
TGTGCCAGTAGTCACAACCCCGGGACACCCATCCGAATCTACGAGCAGTACTTC
>TRBV14|NA|TRBJ2-2|TRBD1
CASSRTGTVRDGELFF
TGTGCCAGCAGCCGCACCGGGACAGTGAGAGACGGGGAGCTGTTTTTT
>TRBV6-6|NA|TRBJ2-5|NA
CASSYSHSGFQETQYF
TGTGCCAGCAGTTACTCACACTCGGGGTTCCAAGAGACCCAGTACTTC
>TRBV20-1|many|TRBJ2-7|TRBD2
CSASFAGGVNEQYF
TGCAGTGCTAGTTTCGCGGGAGGGGTCAACGAGCAGTACTTC
>TRBV19|few|TRBJ2-1|TRBD1
CASSIQGGPYNEQFF
TGTGCCAGTAGTATTCAAGGGGGCCCATACAATGAGCAGTTCTTC
>TRBV27|medium-sized|TRBJ2-1|TRBD2
CASSSPGTSSYNEQFF
TGTGCCAGCAGTTCCCCCGGGACTAGCTCCTACAATGAGCAGTTCTTC
>TRBV28|many|TRBJ1-5|NA
CASSPGVSNQPQHF
TGTGCCAGCAGTCCGGGCGTCAGCAATCAGCCCCAGCATTTT
>TRBV28|many|TRBJ1-5|NA
CASRSKEKGSGPQHF
TGTGCCAGCAGAAGTAAGGAAAAGGGCTCAGGGCCCCAGCATTTT